The 13 T cell receptor beta chains given below trace back to one sample, sequenced in a study of neoadjuvant anti-PD-1 for oral cavity cancer. Clones were read by immunoSEQ multiplex PCR, and TCRdb kept only the in-frame ones, dropping some. The profile shows 14,000 or so clones, approximately 63% of them singletons. Sequencing used PBMCs, obtained before nivolumab (anti-PD-1) treatment. These receptors came from a person aged 35-79 years with oral cavity squamous cell carcinoma.

Only a few counts were recorded for this clone. The chain carries TRBV4-1 and TRBJ2-7; D gene ambiguous. V was pared by 0 bases and J by 3 bases, with 12 bases between. CDR3 length: 15 amino acids. CDR1 and CDR2 (germline): MGHRA, YSYEKL. The CDR3 reads CASSQDPASSYEQYF. As DNA, the CDR3 is TGCGCCAGCAGCCAAGATCCCGCTAGTAGCTACGAGCAGTACTTC.

This sequence joins TRBV11-1 and TRBJ1-5; D is unresolved. The germline gives CDR1 SGHAT, CDR2 FQDESV (reference sequence). The CDR3 has 16 residues. Deletions cut 3 bases from V and 2 bases from J, with 14 bases between. This chain's CDR3 is CASSFLGRGGNQPQHF. The CDR3 DNA reads as TGTGCCAGCAGCTTCCTAGGGCGGGGTGGCAATCAGCCCCAGCATTTT.

The chain has TRBV4-1 and TRBJ2-1, with TRBD2 matching over 8 bases. The germline CDR1 and CDR2 sequences are MGHRA and YSYEKL. The CDR3 totals 14 residues. V lost 5 bases to trimming and J lost 5 bases; unmatched junction nucleotides: 5. The CDR3 DNA reads TGCGCCAGCAGCGCCAGCGGGGGAAACAATGAGCAGTTCTTC. Amino acid sequence: CASSASGGNNEQFF.

The J gene is TRBJ2-7, the V gene TRBV6-1, with 8 bases matching TRBD2. J lost 2 bases, V lost 0 bases, and 0 bases had no gene match. From germline, CDR1 is MNHNS and CDR2 SASEGT. This CDR3 contains 14 residues. The CDR3 reads CASSEARGAYEQYF. The CDR3 DNA reads TGTGCCAGCAGTGAAGCGCGGGGGGCCTACGAGCAGTACTTC.

The chain joins TRBV4-2 to TRBJ2-3, with 8 positions matching TRBD2. Germline CDR1 and CDR2: LGHNA and YNFKEQ. This CDR3 is built from 16 residues. Trimming took 0 bases from V and 4 from J; bases not matched to a gene: 6. CDR3 nucleotides: TGTGCCAGCAGCCAAGAAAGGGGACTAGGCGCAGATACGCAGTATTTT. Its translation is CASSQERGLGADTQYF.

This clone was seen a few times. This chain joins TRBV2 and TRBJ2-7, with a weak D call TRBD2 (6 bases). This CDR3 region has 13 residues. Trimming took 7 bases from V and 4 from J, leaving 14 bases between them. Germline CDR1 and CDR2: SNHLY and FYNNEI. The CDR3 protein is CASTRGGNYEQYF. CDR3 coding DNA: TGTGCCAGCACCCGGGGAGGTAATTACGAGCAGTACTTC. Supplemented by reference TRBV2 and TRBJ2-7, the full variable domain reads EPEVTQTPSHQVTQMGQEVILRCVPISNHLYFYWYRQILGQKVEFLVSFYNNEISEKSEIFDDQFSVERPDGSNFTLKIRSTKLEDSAMYFCASTRGGNYEQYFGPGTRLTVT.

The V call is TRBV28, the J call TRBJ1-6, with 7 bases matching TRBD1. CDR1 is MDHEN, CDR2 SYDVKM, per germline. The CDR3 is 15 residues long. V lost 2 bases to trimming and J lost 6 bases; unmatched junction nucleotides: 4. The CDR3, as DNA: TGTGCCAGCAGTTTAACCGGGACAGTTAATTCACCCCTCCACTTT. It specifies CASSLTGTVNSPLHF.

The chain uses TRBV10-2 and TRBJ2-7; perhaps TRBD1 as D (6 bases). CDR3 length: 14 amino acids. Trimming left V 8 bases short and J 3 bases short, with 17 bases between. Germline V gene lookup returns CDR1 WSHSY and CDR2 SAAADI. CDR3: CASCPGQGSYEQYF. CDR3 coding DNA: TGCGCCAGCTGCCCGGGGCAGGGGAGCTACGAGCAGTACTTC.

A few counts support this clone. The rearrangement joins TRBV15 to TRBJ1-2, with D possibly TRBD1 on 6 matching bases. The germline V gene encodes CDR1 LNHNV and CDR2 YYDKDF (reference sequence). The germline V and J ends were trimmed by 5 bases and 2 bases, with 12 bases remaining between them. The CDR3 covers 14 residues. The CDR3 loop is CATSVVGGNYGYTF. The CDR3 coding sequence is TGTGCCACCAGCGTGGTAGGGGGAAACTATGGCTACACCTTC.

The chain combines TRBV14 with TRBJ2-7; D is uncertain. Per the germline V gene, CDR1 is SGHDN and CDR2 is FVKESK. V lost 2 bases, J lost 6 bases, and 8 bases lay in between. The CDR3 length is 12 residues. CDR3 nucleotides: TGTGCCAGCAGCCAATTATCGCTCGAGCAGTACTTC. Translated: CASSQLSLEQYF.

The CDR3, as DNA: TGTGCCAGCAGTCGAGGGGCGGGGAACACCGGGGAGCTGTTTTTT. It specifies CASSRGAGNTGELFF. The chain combines TRBV5-4 with TRBJ2-2, with D perhaps TRBD1 or TRBD2 (5 bases each). The ends were cut back, 5 bases at V and 1 base at J, with 12 bases in the middle. Germline V gene lookup returns CDR1 SGHNT and CDR2 YYREEE (reference sequence). The CDR3 is 15 residues long.

V and J are TRBV5-1 and TRBJ2-2, with TRBD1 matching 8 bases. The CDR3 runs to 15 residues. Germline-derived CDR1 and CDR2 are SGHRS and YFSETQ. V was clipped by 5 bases and J by 3 bases; unmatched bases: 6. The CDR3 loop reads CASRTGAGDTGELFF. The CDR3 DNA reads as TGCGCCAGCAGGACAGGGGCTGGTGACACCGGGGAGCTGTTTTTT. The full variable domain, completed using reference TRBV5-1 and TRBJ2-2, is KAGVTQTPRYLIKTRGQQVTLSCSPISGHRSVSWYQQTPGQGLQFLFEYFSETQRNKGNFPGRFSGRQFSNSRSEMNVSTLELGDSALYLCASRTGAGDTGELFFGEGSRLTVL.

This clone was observed a single time. The chain carries TRBV6-1 and TRBJ2-2, with 7 bases lining up with TRBD1. This CDR3 comprises 14 residues. The germline gives CDR1 MNHNS, CDR2 SASEGT. Trimming removed 4 bases from V and 4 bases from J; junction bases left unmatched: 3. CDR3 nucleotides: TGTGCCAGCAGTGGACAGGGAGCCACCGGGGAGCTGTTTTTT. It specifies CASSGQGATGELFF.